This T cell receptor (beta chain) was sequenced during a study of blood T cell repertoires in COVID-19. Clones were read by immunoSEQ multiplex PCR, and TCRdb kept only the in-frame ones, dropping some. Seen here are roughly 150,000 clones, roughly 80% observed once, and the top ten hold 5.6%. This clone occurred once. The sequenced sample was PBMCs or T cells enriched from blood (not recorded which). This TCR was recovered from a woman between 40 and 50 years old with acute COVID-19.

In nucleotides, the CDR3 is TGTGCCAGCAGCTCCGCTGCGGGCGGAACCTACGAGCAGTACTTC. Encoded protein: CASSSAAGGTYEQYF. This chain connects TRBV7-9 to TRBJ2-7; TRBD2 is a possible D gene (5 bases). CDR1 and CDR2 from the germline V gene are SEHNR and FQNEAQ (reference sequence). The CDR3 consists of 15 residues. Trimming pared 4 bases from V and 2 bases from J, leaving 15 bases between.